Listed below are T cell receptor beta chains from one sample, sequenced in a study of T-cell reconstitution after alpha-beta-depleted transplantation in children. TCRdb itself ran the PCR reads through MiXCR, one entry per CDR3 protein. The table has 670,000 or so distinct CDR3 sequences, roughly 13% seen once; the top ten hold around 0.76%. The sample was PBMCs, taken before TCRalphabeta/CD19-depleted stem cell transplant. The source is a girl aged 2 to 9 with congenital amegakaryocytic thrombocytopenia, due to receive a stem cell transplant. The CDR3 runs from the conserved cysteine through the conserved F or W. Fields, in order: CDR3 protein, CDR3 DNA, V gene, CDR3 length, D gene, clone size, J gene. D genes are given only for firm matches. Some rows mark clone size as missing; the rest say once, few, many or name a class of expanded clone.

cdr3_aa: CASSKPGAWATGVGPEQFF
cdr3_nt: TGTGCCAGCAGTAAACCGGGAGCCTGGGCCACGGGAGTGGGACCTGAGCAGTTCTTC
v_call: TRBV6-2/TRBV6-3
cdr3_length: 19
d_call: -
clone_size: few
j_call: TRBJ2-1

cdr3_aa: CSARDRGNQETQYF
cdr3_nt: TGCAGTGCTAGAGATAGGGGAAACCAAGAGACCCAGTACTTC
v_call: TRBV20-1
cdr3_length: 14
d_call: -
clone_size: few
j_call: TRBJ2-5

cdr3_aa: CASRGTSGTYNEQFF
cdr3_nt: TGTGCCAGCAGGGGGACTAGCGGGACCTACAATGAGCAGTTCTTC
v_call: TRBV6-1
cdr3_length: 15
d_call: TRBD2
clone_size: -
j_call: TRBJ2-1

cdr3_aa: CASSFAGATGNTIYF
cdr3_nt: TGCGCCAGCAGCTTTGCAGGGGCAACTGGAAACACCATATATTTT
v_call: TRBV5-1
cdr3_length: 15
d_call: -
clone_size: -
j_call: TRBJ1-3

cdr3_aa: CASSDPGLQTYEQYF
cdr3_nt: TGCGCCAGCAGCGATCCGGGACTCCAAACCTACGAGCAGTACTTC
v_call: TRBV10-2
cdr3_length: 15
d_call: -
clone_size: -
j_call: TRBJ2-7

cdr3_aa: CASSIGLYSYEQYF
cdr3_nt: TGTGCCAGCAGTATTGGGCTTTACTCCTACGAGCAGTACTTC
v_call: TRBV6-1
cdr3_length: 14
d_call: -
clone_size: -
j_call: TRBJ2-7

cdr3_aa: CASSGDRSSYNSPLHF
cdr3_nt: TGTGCCAGCAGCGGAGACAGGAGCTCCTATAATTCACCCCTCCACTTT
v_call: TRBV9
cdr3_length: 16
d_call: -
clone_size: many
j_call: TRBJ1-6

cdr3_aa: CASSPAGSGSYEQYF
cdr3_nt: TGTGCCAGCTCACCAGCGGGTAGCGGGAGTTACGAGCAGTACTTC
v_call: TRBV18
cdr3_length: 15
d_call: TRBD2
clone_size: few
j_call: TRBJ2-7

cdr3_aa: CSARLGGAVTDTQYF
cdr3_nt: TGCAGTGCTAGGCTCGGGGGAGCCGTGACTGATACGCAGTATTTT
v_call: TRBV20-1
cdr3_length: 15
d_call: -
clone_size: few
j_call: TRBJ2-3

cdr3_aa: CSARDLAGAYQETQYF
cdr3_nt: TGCAGTGCTAGAGATTTGGCAGGGGCGTACCAAGAGACCCAGTACTTC
v_call: TRBV20-1
cdr3_length: 16
d_call: -
clone_size: -
j_call: TRBJ2-5

cdr3_aa: CASSFVGSTSYEQYF
cdr3_nt: TGTGCCAGCAGTTTTGTGGGGAGTACCTCCTACGAGCAGTACTTC
v_call: TRBV6-5
cdr3_length: 15
d_call: -
clone_size: -
j_call: TRBJ2-7

cdr3_aa: CASSLQINQPQHF
cdr3_nt: TGTGCCAGCAGCCTCCAGATCAATCAGCCCCAGCATTTT
v_call: TRBV12-3/TRBV12-4
cdr3_length: 13
d_call: -
clone_size: -
j_call: TRBJ1-5

cdr3_aa: CASSKDDRTYEQYF
cdr3_nt: TGCGCCAGCAGCAAGGACGACAGGACCTACGAGCAGTACTTC
v_call: TRBV5-1
cdr3_length: 14
d_call: -
clone_size: few
j_call: TRBJ2-7

cdr3_aa: CATSRDKGGPDTQYF
cdr3_nt: TGTGCCACCAGCAGAGATAAGGGAGGGCCAGATACGCAGTATTTT
v_call: TRBV15
cdr3_length: 15
d_call: TRBD2
clone_size: few
j_call: TRBJ2-3

cdr3_aa: CASSYVPNYGYTF
cdr3_nt: TGTGCCAGCAGTTACGTGCCTAACTATGGCTACACCTTC
v_call: TRBV6-5
cdr3_length: 13
d_call: -
clone_size: many
j_call: TRBJ1-2

cdr3_aa: CAWIRTGVNTEAFF
cdr3_nt: TGTGCCTGGATCCGGACGGGAGTGAACACTGAAGCTTTCTTT
v_call: TRBV30
cdr3_length: 14
d_call: -
clone_size: -
j_call: TRBJ1-1

cdr3_aa: CSARDTGTSQYNEQFF
cdr3_nt: TGCAGTGCTAGAGACACCGGGACTAGCCAATACAATGAGCAGTTCTTC
v_call: TRBV20-1
cdr3_length: 16
d_call: TRBD2
clone_size: -
j_call: TRBJ2-1

cdr3_aa: CSARTSGRALNNEQFF
cdr3_nt: TGCAGTGCCCGGACTAGCGGGAGGGCCTTAAACAATGAGCAGTTCTTC
v_call: TRBV20-1
cdr3_length: 16
d_call: TRBD2
clone_size: many
j_call: TRBJ2-1

cdr3_aa: CSAVGTSYSNQPQHF
cdr3_nt: TGCAGTGCCGTCGGGACATCTTATAGCAATCAGCCCCAGCATTTT
v_call: TRBV20-1
cdr3_length: 15
d_call: -
clone_size: many
j_call: TRBJ1-5

cdr3_aa: CASSLPPGQGSGQPQHF
cdr3_nt: TGTGCCAGCAGTTTACCTCCGGGACAGGGGTCTGGTCAGCCCCAGCATTTT
v_call: TRBV27
cdr3_length: 17
d_call: TRBD1
clone_size: few
j_call: TRBJ1-5

cdr3_aa: CASSDSGMNTEAFF
cdr3_nt: TGTGCCAGCAGTGATAGTGGCATGAACACTGAAGCTTTCTTT
v_call: TRBV6-1
cdr3_length: 14
d_call: -
clone_size: many
j_call: TRBJ1-1

cdr3_aa: CASRKLTREQFF
cdr3_nt: TGTGCCAGCAGAAAGTTAACTAGGGAGCAGTTCTTC
v_call: TRBV11-2
cdr3_length: 12
d_call: -
clone_size: many
j_call: TRBJ2-1